The 32 T cell receptor beta chains below all came from one sample that was sequenced in a study of CD8 T cells in Susac syndrome (dated by TCRdb to the late 2010s). Preparation of the library involved the immunoSEQ multiplex PCR assay. RNA was extracted with the RNeasy kit and roughly 0.45 to 1 ug was reverse transcribed using random hexamers. The public reads were reprocessed in TCRdb via fastp at Q25 and MiXCR, keeping in-frame beta chains. Every entry covers one CDR3 protein and lists the most common genes and DNA from its rows. In all, the sample holds more than 150,000 distinct CDR3 sequences, and about 90% of those were seen once. The top ten constitute approximately 0.073% of the sample. The sequencing sample was made of CD4+ T cells from PBMCs. The receptors derive from a human donor in good health.

The V and J genes are TRBV11-1 and TRBJ2-1; TRBD2 matches 7 bases. The V gene end was trimmed by 4 bases and the J gene end by 2 bases; junction bases not matched to a gene: 11. The CDR3 spans 17 residues. Germline assignment: CDR1 SGHAT and CDR2 FQDESV (reference sequence). The CDR3 protein is CASSSLLNSGAYNEQFF. Written as DNA, the CDR3 is TGTGCCAGCAGCTCCCTACTTAACAGCGGGGCCTACAATGAGCAGTTCTTC.

J is TRBJ2-7 and V is TRBV5-5, with D perhaps matching TRBD1 (7 bases). This CDR3 spans 15 amino acids. The germline V gene has CDR1 SGHKS and CDR2 YYEKEE (reference sequence). V lost 0 bases and J lost 4, with 14 bases in between. The CDR3 bases are TGTGCCAGCAGCTTGGTCGCGGGACAGATTTACGAGCAGTACTTC. This gives the protein CASSLVAGQIYEQYF.

The chain is built from TRBV2 and TRBJ2-7; D is perhaps TRBD2 (7 bases). This CDR3 has 15 residues. Germline CDR1 is SNHLY and CDR2 is FYNNEI. Trimming cost V 7 bases and J 2 bases, with 18 bases left between them. CDR3 amino acids: CASTPEGGYTYEQYF. DNA for the CDR3: TGTGCCAGCACCCCGGAGGGGGGGTACACCTACGAGCAGTACTTC.

The chain uses TRBV7-8 and TRBJ1-3; TRBD1 might be the D (5 bases). The CDR3 covers 15 residues. Germline CDR1 is SGHVS and CDR2 is FQNEAQ. The V end lost 5 bases, the J end lost 4 bases, and 15 bases lay between the germline ends. The CDR3 here is CASSPGGVRGNTIYF. DNA for the CDR3: TGTGCCAGCAGCCCCGGGGGGGTACGAGGAAACACCATATATTTT.

J is TRBJ1-4 and V is TRBV3-1; D gene unclear. V lost 1 base to trimming and J lost 8 bases, with 5 bases between them. Germline V CDR1 and CDR2: LGHDT, YNNKEL (reference sequence). The CDR3 runs to 12 residues. In DNA form, the CDR3 reads TGTGCCAGCAGCCAAGTCATGGAAAAACTGTTTTTT. It yields the protein CASSQVMEKLFF. The full variable domain, completed using reference TRBV3-1 and TRBJ1-4, is DTAVSQTPKYLVTQMGNDKSIKCEQNLGHDTMYWYKQDSKKFLKIMFSYNNKELIINETVPNRFSPKSPDKAHLNLHINSLELGDSAVYFCASSQVMEKLFFGSGTQLSVL.

The chain combines TRBV3-1 with TRBJ2-5, with D unclear. Germline V CDR1 and CDR2: LGHDT, YNNKEL (reference sequence). The CDR3 is 13 residues long. V lost 4 bases and J 4 bases, leaving 10 bases between the germline ends. CDR3 sequence: CASSLGPAETQYF. Here the CDR3 DNA reads TGTGCCAGCAGCCTCGGTCCTGCAGAGACCCAGTACTTC.

The V and J genes are TRBV30 and TRBJ2-7, with a tentative D call TRBD2 (6 bases). Germline V CDR1 and CDR2: GTSNPN, SVGIG (reference sequence). The CDR3 sequence is 14 residues long. Trimming left V 2 bases short and J 0 bases short, with 11 bases between. The CDR3: CAWSLGGTSYEQYF. The CDR3 coding sequence is TGTGCCTGGAGTCTTGGGGGGACCTCCTACGAGCAGTACTTC.

V is TRBV25-1 and J is TRBJ2-3; D not resolved. V lost 6 bases and J lost 2, with 9 bases in between. The CDR3 is 13 residues long. CDR1 MGHDK and CDR2 SYGVNS come from the germline V gene. The CDR3 region is CASSVQTTDTQYF. The CDR3 region has the DNA TGTGCCAGCAGCGTACAGACCACAGATACGCAGTATTTT.

The chain combines TRBV5-6 with TRBJ1-3; D remains unclear. The CDR3 spans 12 residues. In germline, CDR1 is SGHDT, CDR2 YYEEEE. V lost 2 bases and J 8 bases, leaving 8 bases between the germline ends. The CDR3, as DNA: TGTGCCAGCAGCTTCCGAATGGACACCATATATTTT. This encodes CASSFRMDTIYF.

The rearrangement uses TRBV7-8 and TRBJ1-1; the D gene is possibly TRBD1 (5 bases). V lost 5 bases to trimming and J lost 1 base, with 11 bases between them. The CDR3 is 14 residues long. CDR1 and CDR2 from the germline V gene are SGHVS and FQNEAQ. The CDR3 here is CASSNRQRNTEAFF. The CDR3 region has the DNA TGTGCCAGCAGCAATCGACAGAGGAACACTGAAGCTTTCTTT.

The chain links TRBV18 to TRBJ1-2; D is perhaps TRBD1 (5 bases). CDR1 and CDR2 from the germline V gene are KGHSH and LQKENI. This CDR3 has 14 amino acids. V dropped 2 bases and J dropped 4 bases, with 11 bases sitting between them. This chain's CDR3 is CASSPGAGTYGYTF. The DNA for the CDR3 is TGTGCCAGCTCACCAGGGGCAGGGACCTATGGCTACACCTTC.

The rearrangement joins TRBV6-4 to TRBJ2-3; D is uncertain. The V and J ends lost 2 bases and 3 bases respectively, with 6 bases between them. Germline CDR1 and CDR2: MRHNA and SNTAGT. The CDR3 consists of 13 residues. The CDR3 is CASSDSETDTQYF. The CDR3 DNA reads TGTGCCAGCAGTGACAGCGAGACAGATACGCAGTATTTT.

The rearrangement links TRBV4-1 to TRBJ1-2; 8 bases are shared with TRBD1. The germline gives CDR1 MGHRA, CDR2 YSYEKL. The J segment lost 1 base and the V segment lost 2 bases, leaving 9 bases of the junction unmatched. This CDR3 has 17 residues. This CDR3 is CASSQRPGQELNYGYTF. The CDR3 DNA sequence: TGCGCCAGCAGCCAACGCCCGGGACAGGAACTTAACTATGGCTACACCTTC.

The chain is built from TRBV5-1 and TRBJ2-4; D perhaps matches TRBD1 (6 bases). Between the trimmed V and J ends, which lost 3 bases and 5 bases, there was a span of 15 bases. Germline V gives CDR1 SGHRS, CDR2 YFSETQ. There are 15 residues in the CDR3. CDR3 sequence reads: CASSSTQGPQNIQYF. In DNA, the CDR3 is TGCGCCAGCAGCTCCACCCAGGGGCCTCAAAACATTCAGTACTTC.

The genes are TRBV9 and TRBJ2-4, with 7 nucleotides matching TRBD2. CDR1 SGDLS and CDR2 YYNGEE come from the germline V gene. V shed 4 bases, J shed 9 bases, and the junction held 10 bases outside the gene matches. The length of the CDR3 is 14 residues. The CDR3 region is CASSRLAGDPIQYF. In DNA form, the CDR3 reads TGTGCCAGCAGCCGACTAGCCGGTGACCCCATTCAGTACTTC.

This sequence joins TRBV29-1 and TRBJ1-2, with TRBD1 matching 7 bases. The junction had 3 bases not matched to a gene; V was cut back by 6 bases and J by 2 bases. The CDR3 extends over 12 amino acids. Germline V CDR1 and CDR2: SQVTM, ANQGSEA. The CDR3 sequence: CSVGQANYGYTF. CDR3 nucleotides: TGCAGCGTAGGACAGGCCAACTATGGCTACACCTTC. Together with reference TRBV29-1 and TRBJ1-2, the CDR3 gives the full variable domain: SAVISQKPSRDICQRGTSLTIQCQVDSQVTMMFWYRQQPGQSLTLIATANQGSEATYESGFVIDKFPISRPNLTFSTLTVSNMSPEDSSIYLCSVGQANYGYTFGSGTRLTVV.

The rearrangement links TRBV7-8 to TRBJ2-1, with D uncertain. The germline gives CDR1 SGHVS, CDR2 FQNEAQ. V was pared by 0 bases and J by 8 bases, with 5 bases between. The CDR3 consists of 12 residues. CDR3 bases: TGTGCCAGCAGCTTAGCTAGCTATGAGCAGTTCTTC. The encoded protein is CASSLASYEQFF.

The gene calls are TRBV29-1 and TRBJ2-1; 8 bases are a match to TRBD1. The CDR3 spans 13 residues. With V trimmed by 6 bases and J by 10 bases, 11 bases remained unmatched. Germline V gene lookup returns CDR1 SQVTM and CDR2 ANQGSEA. The CDR3 loop reads CSVEGRGQVEQFF. The CDR3 DNA sequence: TGCAGCGTCGAGGGCAGGGGGCAGGTAGAGCAGTTCTTC.

This chain links TRBV29-1 with TRBJ2-7, with 7 bases fitting TRBD2. Trimming at V came to 2 bases and at J to 6 bases, leaving 10 bases not matched to a gene. The germline V gene has CDR1 SQVTM and CDR2 ANQGSEA. This CDR3 comprises 14 residues. CDR3 DNA sequence: TGCAGCGTTGAATATGGGGGAGGGCCTTCCGAGCAGTACTTC. Translated, it gives CSVEYGGGPSEQYF.

The chain is built from TRBV5-1 and TRBJ1-4; D not certain. The V end was cut by 2 bases, the J end by 5 bases, with 13 bases between. Per the germline V gene, CDR1 is SGHRS and CDR2 is YFSETQ. The CDR3 spans 15 residues. DNA of the CDR3: TGCGCCAGCAGCTTTGCGTCAGGCGTAAATGAAAAACTGTTTTTT. Translated: CASSFASGVNEKLFF.

The count of this clonotype is one. The rearrangement links TRBV5-4 to TRBJ1-4; D ambiguous. The CDR3 length is 16 residues. Germline CDR1 is SGHNT and CDR2 is YYREEE (reference sequence). The V end lost 1 base, the J end lost 0 bases, and 10 bases lay between the germline ends. The CDR3 spells CASSLMTTATNEKLFF. The CDR3 nucleotides are TGTGCCAGCAGCTTGATGACAACAGCAACTAATGAAAAACTGTTTTTT.

The V call is TRBV20-1, the J call TRBJ2-5, with D hard to call. V was trimmed by 3 bases and J by 0 bases, leaving 8 bases between them. The CDR3 extends over 13 amino acids. Germline loops: CDR1 DFQATT, CDR2 SNEGSKA (reference sequence). The chain's CDR3 is CSARSLHQETQYF. The CDR3 coding sequence is TGCAGTGCTAGGAGCTTACACCAAGAGACCCAGTACTTC.

The CDR3 loop is CAISEVHYGYTF. CDR3 DNA: TGTGCCATCAGTGAGGTTCACTATGGCTACACCTTC. The chain links TRBV10-3 to TRBJ1-2; D is unresolved. The CDR3 length is 12 residues. The V gene lost 2 bases and the J gene lost 3 bases, with 4 bases spanning the gap. Germline assignment: CDR1 ENHRY and CDR2 SYGVKD.

The table lists this clonotype with a count of one. The junction departs from the called germline gene at one end, perhaps through a read error. The chain recombines TRBV29-1 with TRBJ1-3; D unclear. Germline values: CDR1 SQVTM, CDR2 ANQGSEA. The CDR3 is 14 residues long. CDR3 in DNA: TGCAGCGTTGACCTCGGGAGCTCTGAAAACACCATATATTTT. It specifies CSVDLGSSENTIYF. Drawing the rest from reference TRBV29-1 and TRBJ1-3, the complete variable domain is SAVISQKPSRDICQRGTSLTIQCQVDSQVTMMFWYRQQPGQSLTLIATANQGSEATYESGFVIDKFPISRPNLTFSTLTVSNMSPEDSSIYLCSVDLGSSENTIYFGEGSWLTVV.

The chain carries TRBV3-1 and TRBJ1-5; D is ambiguous. Trimming took off 0 bases at V and 6 bases at J, with 6 bases between the two ends. The CDR3 length is 13 residues. Germline V gene sequence: CDR1 LGHDT, CDR2 YNNKEL (reference sequence). CDR3 coding DNA: TGTGCCAGCAGCCAAGATAGGATTCAGCCCCAGCATTTT. Protein product: CASSQDRIQPQHF.

V gene TRBV6-2 or TRBV6-3 combines with J gene TRBJ2-5; 10 bases map to TRBD2. Looked up from germline, CDR1 is MNHEY and CDR2 is SVGEGT. The ends lost 2 bases at V and 1 base at J; junction bases unmatched: 7. There are 17 residues in the CDR3. This chain's CDR3 is CASSYGRTSGVQETQYF. The CDR3 bases are TGTGCCAGCAGTTACGGGCGGACTAGCGGCGTCCAAGAGACCCAGTACTTC.

V is TRBV27 and J is TRBJ1-5; 8 bases line up with TRBD1. The CDR3 runs 14 residues. Germline loops: CDR1 MNHEY, CDR2 SMNVEV (reference sequence). The J segment lost 6 bases and the V segment lost 3 bases, leaving 4 bases of the junction unmatched. The CDR3 DNA is TGTGCCAGCAGTTTGGACAGGGCCGGTCAGCCCCAGCATTTT. Translated: CASSLDRAGQPQHF.

This chain connects TRBV20-1 to TRBJ2-5; TRBD1 matches at 9 bases. Germline lookup yields CDR1 DFQATT and CDR2 SNEGSKA (reference sequence). This CDR3 has 15 amino acids. V lost 5 bases to trimming and J lost 4 bases; unmatched junction nucleotides: 11. This CDR3 reads CSARGTGTGGETQYF. The CDR3 bases are TGCAGTGCTCGAGGGACAGGGACCGGAGGAGAGACCCAGTACTTC.

This chain joins TRBV7-9 and TRBJ2-1, with TRBD2 as a possible D gene (6 bases). Trimming took off 4 bases at V and 0 bases at J, with 13 bases between the two ends. The CDR3 runs 16 residues. The germline V gene has CDR1 SEHNR and CDR2 FQNEAQ (reference sequence). DNA of the CDR3: TGTGCCAGCAGCTCCAGGGCGGGGAGCTCCTACAATGAGCAGTTCTTC. Amino acids: CASSSRAGSSYNEQFF.

This clonotype was picked up one time. The rearrangement links TRBV7-9 to TRBJ1-1, with 7 bases fitting TRBD1. CDR3 length: 14 amino acids. Germline values: CDR1 SEHNR, CDR2 FQNEAQ (reference sequence). V was clipped by 1 base and J by 6 bases; unmatched bases: 5. CDR3 sequence: CASSLGQGGAEAFF. The CDR3 DNA reads TGTGCCAGCAGCTTAGGGCAGGGGGGCGCTGAAGCTTTCTTT.

J is TRBJ1-2 and V is TRBV20-1, with a weak D call TRBD1 (5 bases). Germline V gene data show CDR1 as DFQATT and CDR2 as SNEGSKA (reference sequence). V lost 6 bases and J 3 bases, leaving 11 bases between the germline ends. The length of the CDR3 is 12 residues. The CDR3, as DNA: TGCAGTGCAACCAGGGTTCACTATGGCTACACCTTC. Translated: CSATRVHYGYTF.

The gene calls are TRBV20-1 and TRBJ1-1, with D unresolved. There are 10 residues in the CDR3. V was pared by 6 bases and J by 5 bases, with 7 bases between. Germline-derived CDR1 and CDR2 are DFQATT and SNEGSKA (reference sequence). The CDR3 DNA reads TGCAGTGCCGTCTGGACTGAAGCTTTCTTT. It specifies CSAVWTEAFF.